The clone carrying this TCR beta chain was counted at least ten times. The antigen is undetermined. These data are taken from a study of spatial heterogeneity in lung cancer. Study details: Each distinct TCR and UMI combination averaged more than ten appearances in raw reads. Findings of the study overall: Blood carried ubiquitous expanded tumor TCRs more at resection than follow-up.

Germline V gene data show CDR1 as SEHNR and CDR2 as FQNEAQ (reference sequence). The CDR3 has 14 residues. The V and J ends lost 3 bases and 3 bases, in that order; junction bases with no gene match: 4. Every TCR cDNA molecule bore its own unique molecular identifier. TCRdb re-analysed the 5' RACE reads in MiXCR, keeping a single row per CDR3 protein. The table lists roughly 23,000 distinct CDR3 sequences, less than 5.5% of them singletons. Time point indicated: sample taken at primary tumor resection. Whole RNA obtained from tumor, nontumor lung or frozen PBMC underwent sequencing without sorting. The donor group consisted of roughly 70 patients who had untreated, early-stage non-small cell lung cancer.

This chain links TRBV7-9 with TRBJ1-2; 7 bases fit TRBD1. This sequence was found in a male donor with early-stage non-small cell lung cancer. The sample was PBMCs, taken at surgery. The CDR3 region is CASSFDREDYGYTF. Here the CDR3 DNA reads TGTGCCAGCAGCTTCGACAGGGAGGACTATGGCTACACCTTC.